This T cell receptor beta chain emerged from a study of T-cell memory formation after mild COVID-19. Study overall: In these data, TCR clusters were largely donor specific.

This clonotype was seen repeatedly, ten times or more. Its target is unknown. Findings of the study overall: The CD4+ clones that contracted clustered mainly within CM and EM, and the CD8+ clones concentrated in EMRA. Clones that got smaller from day 15 to 85 had even CD4/CD8, while clones growing later tipped toward CD4+.

Trimming removed 6 bases at V and 4 bases at J, with 12 bases between. The CDR3 loop spans 13 amino acids. Libraries for TCRalpha and TCRbeta carried sample barcodes and unique molecular identifiers via 5'RACE. TCRdb independently ran MiXCR on the 5' RACE reads; one entry per CDR3 protein. Altogether 260,000 or so distinct CDR3 sequences are present, 16% being singletons, with the ten largest covering more than 20%. J is TRBJ2-5 and V is TRBV12-3 or TRBV12-4; D is possibly TRBD2 (6 bases). Specimen: PBMCs or a T cell subset sorted from them (not recorded which). This TCR was recovered from a man younger than 35 who had mild COVID-19 (a few samples of this study predate the infection). Cell type and time point are not known. The CDR3 nucleotides read TGTGCCAGCAGCTTATTGGGAGGAGAGACCCAGTACTTC. This gives the protein CASSLLGGETQYF.